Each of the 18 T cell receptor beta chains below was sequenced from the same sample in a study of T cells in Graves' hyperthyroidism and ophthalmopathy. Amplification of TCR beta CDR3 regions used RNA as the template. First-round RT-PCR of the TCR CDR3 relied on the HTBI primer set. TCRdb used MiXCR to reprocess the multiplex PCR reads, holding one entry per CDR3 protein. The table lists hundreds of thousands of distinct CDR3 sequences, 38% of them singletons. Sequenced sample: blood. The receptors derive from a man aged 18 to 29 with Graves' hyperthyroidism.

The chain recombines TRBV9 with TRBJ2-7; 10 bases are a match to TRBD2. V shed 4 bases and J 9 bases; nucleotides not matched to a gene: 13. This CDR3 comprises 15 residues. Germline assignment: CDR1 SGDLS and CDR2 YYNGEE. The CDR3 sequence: CASSFPTSGCFPQYF. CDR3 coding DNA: TGTGCCAGCAGCTTTCCGACTAGCGGGTGTTTCCCGCAGTACTTC.

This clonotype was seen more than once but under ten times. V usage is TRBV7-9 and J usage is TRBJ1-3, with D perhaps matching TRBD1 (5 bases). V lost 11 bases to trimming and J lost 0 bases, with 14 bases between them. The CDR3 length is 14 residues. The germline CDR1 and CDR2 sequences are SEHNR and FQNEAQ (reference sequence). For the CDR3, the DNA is TGTGCCGGGACGGGCGCCAGCTCTGGAAACACCATATATTTT. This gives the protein CAGTGASSGNTIYF.

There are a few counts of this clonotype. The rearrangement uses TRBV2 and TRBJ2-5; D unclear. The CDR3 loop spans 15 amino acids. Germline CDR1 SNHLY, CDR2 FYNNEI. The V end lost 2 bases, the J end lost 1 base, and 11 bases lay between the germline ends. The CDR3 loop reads CASSEIRTIQETQYF. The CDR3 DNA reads TGTGCCAGCAGTGAAATCAGAACTATCCAAGAGACCCAGTACTTC. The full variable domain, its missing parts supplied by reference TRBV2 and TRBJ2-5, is EPEVTQTPSHQVTQMGQEVILRCVPISNHLYFYWYRQILGQKVEFLVSFYNNEISEKSEIFDDQFSVERPDGSNFTLKIRSTKLEDSAMYFCASSEIRTIQETQYFGPGTRLLVL.

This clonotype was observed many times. The CDR3 here is CATGDTLEAFF. CDR3 coding DNA: TGTGCCACTGGAGACACTCTTGAAGCTTTCTTT. This rearrangement joins TRBV2 to TRBJ1-1; D remains unclear. Per the germline V gene, CDR1 is SNHLY and CDR2 is FYNNEI. V lost 10 bases and J lost 7, with 13 bases in between. The CDR3 has 11 residues.

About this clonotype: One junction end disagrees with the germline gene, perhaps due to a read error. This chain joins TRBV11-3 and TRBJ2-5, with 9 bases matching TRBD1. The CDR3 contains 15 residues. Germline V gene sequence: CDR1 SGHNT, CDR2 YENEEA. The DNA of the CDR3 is TGTGCCAGCAGCCGGGGGGACAGGGTATCAGAGGCCCAGTACTTC. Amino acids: CASSRGDRVSEAQYF. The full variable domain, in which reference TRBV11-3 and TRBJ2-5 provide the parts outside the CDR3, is EAGVVQSPRYKIIEKKQPVAFWCNPISGHNTLYWYLQNLGQGPELLIRYENEEAVDDSQLPKDRFSAERLKGVDSTLKIQPAELGDSAVYLCASSRGDRVSEAQYFGPGTRLLVL.

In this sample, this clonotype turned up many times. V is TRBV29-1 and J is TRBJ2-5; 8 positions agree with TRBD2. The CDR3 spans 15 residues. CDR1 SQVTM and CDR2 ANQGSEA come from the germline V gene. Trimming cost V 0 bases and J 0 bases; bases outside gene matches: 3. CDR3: CSVEDGLAYQETQYF. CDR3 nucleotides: TGCAGCGTTGAAGATGGACTAGCATACCAAGAGACCCAGTACTTC.

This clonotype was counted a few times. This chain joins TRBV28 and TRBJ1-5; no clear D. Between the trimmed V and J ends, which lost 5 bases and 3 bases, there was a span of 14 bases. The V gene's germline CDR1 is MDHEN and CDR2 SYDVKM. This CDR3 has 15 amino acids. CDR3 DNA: TGTGCCAGCAGTCCTTCGGGGAAACCCAATCAGCCCCAGCATTTT. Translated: CASSPSGKPNQPQHF.

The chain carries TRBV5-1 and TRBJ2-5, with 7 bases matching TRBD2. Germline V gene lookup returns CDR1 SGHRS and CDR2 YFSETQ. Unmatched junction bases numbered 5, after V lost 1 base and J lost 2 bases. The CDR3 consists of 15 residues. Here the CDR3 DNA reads TGCGCCAGCAGCTTGCTAGGAGCGGGGCAAGAGACCCAGTACTTC. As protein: CASSLLGAGQETQYF. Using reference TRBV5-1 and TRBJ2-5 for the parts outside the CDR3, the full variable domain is KAGVTQTPRYLIKTRGQQVTLSCSPISGHRSVSWYQQTPGQGLQFLFEYFSETQRNKGNFPGRFSGRQFSNSRSEMNVSTLELGDSALYLCASSLLGAGQETQYFGPGTRLLVL.

CDR3 in DNA: TGTGCCAGCAGCGATTCCCGGGACAGAAGCGTTGAAGCTTTCTTT. Protein product: CASSDSRDRSVEAFF. The gene calls are TRBV7-9 and TRBJ1-1; TRBD1 matches at 7 bases. This CDR3 region has 15 residues. Germline values: CDR1 SEHNR, CDR2 FQNEAQ (reference sequence). The ends lost 5 bases at V and 7 bases at J; junction bases unmatched: 13.

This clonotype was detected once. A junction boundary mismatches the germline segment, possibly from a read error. The DNA of the CDR3 is TGCGCCAGCAGCCAAAGTTGGGGCTACGAGCAGTACTTC. Translation: CASSQSWGYEQYF. The chain combines TRBV7-2 with TRBJ2-7; D ambiguous. CDR1 and CDR2 (germline): SGHTA, FQGNSA. The length of the CDR3 is 13 residues.

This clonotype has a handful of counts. The CDR3 spells CASSRALQGSPVGKLFF. For the CDR3, the DNA is TGCGCCAGCAGCCGGGCGCTGCAGGGCTCACCAGTTGGAAAACTGTTTTTT. The chain uses TRBV5-1 and TRBJ1-4, with a weak D call TRBD1 (5 bases). Trimming took off 4 bases at V and 10 bases at J, with 26 bases between the two ends. The CDR3 totals 17 residues. Germline CDR1 is SGHRS and CDR2 is YFSETQ.

In DNA form, the CDR3 reads TGTGCCAGCAGTTGGGCGGCCTCAACCGGGGAGCTGTTTTTT. Translation gives CASSWAASTGELFF. This sequence joins TRBV6-1 and TRBJ2-2; D remains ambiguous. The CDR3 covers 14 residues. Germline V CDR1 and CDR2: MNHNS, SASEGT. Trimming cost V 5 bases and J 5 bases, with 12 bases left between them.

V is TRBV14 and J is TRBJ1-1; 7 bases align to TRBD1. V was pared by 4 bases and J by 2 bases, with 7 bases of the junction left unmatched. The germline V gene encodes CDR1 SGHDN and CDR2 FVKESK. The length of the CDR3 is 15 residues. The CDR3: CASSLNRGANTEAFF. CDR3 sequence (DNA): TGTGCCAGCAGCCTAAACAGGGGAGCCAACACTGAAGCTTTCTTT.

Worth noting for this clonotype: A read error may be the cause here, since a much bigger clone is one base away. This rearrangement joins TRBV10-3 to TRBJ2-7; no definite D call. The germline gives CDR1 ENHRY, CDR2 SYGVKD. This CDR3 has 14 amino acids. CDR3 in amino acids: CATSDEETSYEQYF. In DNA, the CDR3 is TGTGCCACCAGTGATGAAGAGACCTCCTACGAGCAGTACTTC.

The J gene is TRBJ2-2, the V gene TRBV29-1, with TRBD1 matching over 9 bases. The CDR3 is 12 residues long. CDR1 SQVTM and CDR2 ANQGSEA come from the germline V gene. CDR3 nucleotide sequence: TGCCTCGGGGACAGGGCCACCGGGGAGCTGTTTTTT. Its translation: CLGDRATGELFF.

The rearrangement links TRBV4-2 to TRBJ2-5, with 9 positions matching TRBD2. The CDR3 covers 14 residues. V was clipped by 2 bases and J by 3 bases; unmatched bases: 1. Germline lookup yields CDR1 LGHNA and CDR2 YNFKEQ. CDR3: CASSQRTSEETQYF. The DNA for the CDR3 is TGTGCCAGCAGCCAAAGGACTAGCGAAGAGACCCAGTACTTC.

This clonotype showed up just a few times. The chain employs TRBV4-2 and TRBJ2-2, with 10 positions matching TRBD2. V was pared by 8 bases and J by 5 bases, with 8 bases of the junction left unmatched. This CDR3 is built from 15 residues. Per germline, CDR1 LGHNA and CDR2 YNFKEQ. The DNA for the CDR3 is TGTGCCAGCTGCCTAGCGGGGGTGGAAACCGGGGAGCTGTTTTTT. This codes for CASCLAGVETGELFF.

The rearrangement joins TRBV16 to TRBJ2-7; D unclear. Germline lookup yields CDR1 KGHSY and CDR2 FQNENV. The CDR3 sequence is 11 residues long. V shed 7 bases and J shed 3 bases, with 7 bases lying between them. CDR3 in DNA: TGTGCCAGCACTCAGCGCTACGAGCAGTACTTC. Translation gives CASTQRYEQYF.